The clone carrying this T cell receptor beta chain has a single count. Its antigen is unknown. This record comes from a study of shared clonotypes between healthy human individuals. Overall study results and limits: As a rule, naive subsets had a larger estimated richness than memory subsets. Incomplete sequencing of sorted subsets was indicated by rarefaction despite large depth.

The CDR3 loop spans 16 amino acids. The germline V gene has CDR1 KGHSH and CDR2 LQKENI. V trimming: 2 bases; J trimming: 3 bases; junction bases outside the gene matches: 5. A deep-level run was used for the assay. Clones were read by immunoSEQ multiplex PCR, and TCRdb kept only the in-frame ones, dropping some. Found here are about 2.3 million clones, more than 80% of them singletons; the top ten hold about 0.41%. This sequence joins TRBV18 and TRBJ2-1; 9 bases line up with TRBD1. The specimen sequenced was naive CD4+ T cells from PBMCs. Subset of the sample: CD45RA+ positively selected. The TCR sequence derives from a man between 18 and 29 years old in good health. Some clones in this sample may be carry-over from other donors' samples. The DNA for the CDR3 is TGTGCCAGCTCACCAAACGACAGGGGGTACTACAATGAGCAGTTCTTC. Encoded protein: CASSPNDRGYYNEQFF.